The present T cell receptor (beta chain) was sequenced within a study of shared clonotypes between healthy human individuals. Study at large: Two women and a few men aged 18 to 49 served as donors. Study-level points and caveats: Sampling covered nothing but blood. Tissue TCR repertoires likely differ from those found in blood.

Assay: immunoSEQ multiplex PCR; the TCRdb copy retains only in-frame clones and omits some. The sample has some 2.1 million clones, around 96% seen once. With regard to this clone: Antigen specificity is unknown.

This CDR3 contains 14 residues. Germline CDR1 reads LNHNV; CDR2 reads YYDKDF (reference sequence). V shed 0 bases and J shed 4 bases, with 9 bases lying between them. CD8 cells classed as naive were CD45RO-negative and positively selected for CCR7, excluding terminally differentiated effector memory CD45RA+ cells. The study drew all its donors from Caucasian adults living in Nashville, Tennessee. The source is a man younger than 35 in good health. The sequenced sample was naive CD8+ T cells sorted from blood. The chain combines TRBV15 with TRBJ1-2; D not certain. This CDR3 is CATSRDSQTYGYTF. For the CDR3, the DNA is TGTGCCACCAGCAGAGATAGCCAGACCTATGGCTACACCTTC.